This is a list of T cell receptor beta chains from one sample in a study of T cell responses to AZD1222 COVID-19 vaccine. Here immunoSEQ multiplex PCR was the method, and the copy in TCRdb shows in-frame clones only, minus some. The sample carries just over 80,000 clones, 90% recorded once. The sequencing here drew on peripheral blood, taken on day 0 of AZD1222 vaccination. These receptors were collected from an adult in good health. Both conserved end residues are part of each CDR3. Each record gives: D gene, J gene, V gene, CDR3 protein, CDR3 DNA. The D gene is left open where the match is weak.

D: -
J: TRBJ2-7
V: TRBV4-3
CDR3: CASSQDHIHGGWAYEQYF
DNA: TGCGCCAGCAGCCAAGACCATATACACGGAGGATGGGCCTACGAGCAGTACTTC

D: TRBD1
J: TRBJ2-2
V: TRBV24-1
CDR3: CATSDPGQVPGELFF
DNA: TGTGCCACCAGTGATCCGGGACAGGTTCCCGGGGAGCTGTTTTTT

D: -
J: TRBJ2-3
V: TRBV5-3
CDR3: CARSRTRDTQYF
DNA: TGTGCCAGAAGCAGGACAAGAGATACGCAGTATTTT

D: TRBD1
J: TRBJ1-2
V: TRBV27
CDR3: CASSRQGQGFGYGYTF
DNA: TGTGCCAGCAGCCGACAAGGACAGGGCTTCGGTTATGGCTACACCTTC

D: TRBD1
J: TRBJ2-6
V: TRBV6-2/TRBV6-3
CDR3: CASSYGTGVSGANVLTF
DNA: TGTGCCAGCAGTTACGGGACAGGGGTTTCTGGGGCCAACGTCCTGACTTTC

D: TRBD2
J: TRBJ2-5
V: TRBV29-1
CDR3: CSAQLQLARQETQYF
DNA: TGCAGCGCCCAACTTCAACTAGCGAGGCAAGAGACCCAGTACTTC

D: TRBD1
J: TRBJ1-1
V: TRBV12-3/TRBV12-4
CDR3: CASIFGQGFEAFF
DNA: TGTGCCAGCATTTTCGGACAGGGGTTTGAAGCTTTCTTT

D: -
J: TRBJ2-7
V: TRBV6-9
CDR3: CASSKLEQYF
DNA: TGTGCCAGCAGTAAACTCGAGCAGTACTTC

D: TRBD2
J: TRBJ2-1
V: TRBV29-1
CDR3: CSVFRAREGNEQFF
DNA: TGCAGCGTTTTCCGGGCCCGGGAGGGCAATGAGCAGTTCTTC

D: -
J: TRBJ2-7
V: TRBV4-3
CDR3: CASSQDQGAKQYF
DNA: TGCGCCAGCAGCCAAGATCAGGGCGCGAAGCAGTACTTC

D: -
J: TRBJ1-2
V: TRBV5-4
CDR3: CASSFLGALYGYTF
DNA: TGTGCCAGCAGCTTTTTAGGTGCCCTCTATGGCTACACCTTC

D: -
J: TRBJ1-5
V: TRBV7-9
CDR3: CASSVGPGNQPQHF
DNA: TGTGCCAGCAGCGTGGGACCCGGCAATCAGCCCCAGCATTTT

D: TRBD1
J: TRBJ1-3
V: TRBV28
CDR3: CASVVGRGTAGNTIYF
DNA: TGTGCCAGCGTAGTGGGCCGGGGGACAGCTGGAAACACCATATATTTT